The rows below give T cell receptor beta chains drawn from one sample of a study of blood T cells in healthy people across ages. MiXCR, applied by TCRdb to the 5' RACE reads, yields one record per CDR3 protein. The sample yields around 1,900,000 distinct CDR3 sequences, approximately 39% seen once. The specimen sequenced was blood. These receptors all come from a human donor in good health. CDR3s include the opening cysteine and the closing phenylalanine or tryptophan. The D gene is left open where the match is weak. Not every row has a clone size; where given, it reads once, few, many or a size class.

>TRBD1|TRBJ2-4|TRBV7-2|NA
TGTGCCAGCAGCTTAGGACAGGGGGGTAAAAACATTCAGTACTTC
CASSLGQGGKNIQYF
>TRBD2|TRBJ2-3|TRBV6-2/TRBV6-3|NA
TGTGCCAGCAGTGAGCTAGCGGATAGTCTCGATACGCAGTATTTT
CASSELADSLDTQYF
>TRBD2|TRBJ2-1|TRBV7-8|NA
TGTGCCAGCAGCCCAGGGACTAGCGGCAAGTCCAATGAGCAGTTCTTC
CASSPGTSGKSNEQFF
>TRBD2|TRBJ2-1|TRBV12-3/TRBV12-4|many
TGTGCCAGCAGCCCTAGCGGGGGGGCTCGGAATGAGCAGTTCTTC
CASSPSGGARNEQFF
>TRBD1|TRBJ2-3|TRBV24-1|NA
TGTGCCACCAGTGGGGGACAGAGTACAGATACGCAGTATTTT
CATSGGQSTDTQYF
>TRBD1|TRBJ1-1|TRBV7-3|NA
TGTGCCAACAGCTTAAGGGACAGCACTGAAGCTTTCTTT
CANSLRDSTEAFF
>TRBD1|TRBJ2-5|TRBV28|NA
TGTGCCAGCAGGGGGACAGGGGGGGAGACCCAGTACTTC
CASRGTGGETQYF
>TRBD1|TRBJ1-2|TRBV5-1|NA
TGCGCCAGCAGGGCGAGCGGACAGGGCTATGGCTACACCTTC
CASRASGQGYGYTF
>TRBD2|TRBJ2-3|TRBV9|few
TGTGCCAGCAGCAGAGGGACTAGCGGGGGATCTGATACGCAGTATTTT
CASSRGTSGGSDTQYF
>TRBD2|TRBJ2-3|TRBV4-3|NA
TGCGCCAGCAGCCAAAGCGGGGGGGCACCAGATACGCAGTATTTT
CASSQSGGAPDTQYF
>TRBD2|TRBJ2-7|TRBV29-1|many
TGCAGCGTTGAACCCCGGCGGGCTAGCGGCGAGCAGTACTTC
CSVEPRRASGEQYF
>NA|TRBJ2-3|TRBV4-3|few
TGCGCCAGCAGCCCTCACCTTAGCACAGATACGCAGTATTTT
CASSPHLSTDTQYF
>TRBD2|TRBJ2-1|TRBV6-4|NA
TGTGCCAGCAGCCCTATGGCGGGGGGTCCCTACAATGAGCAGTTCTTC
CASSPMAGGPYNEQFF
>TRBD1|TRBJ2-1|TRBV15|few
TGTGCCACCAGCAAGGGATTAGGACAGGACTTTTTGAATGAGCAGTTCTTC
CATSKGLGQDFLNEQFF
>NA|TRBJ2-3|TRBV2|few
TGTGCCAGCACCGAAGGGGATACGCAGTATTTT
CASTEGDTQYF
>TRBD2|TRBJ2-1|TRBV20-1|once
TGCAGTGTCGATACCCTAGCGGACAATGAGCAGTTCTTC
CSVDTLADNEQFF
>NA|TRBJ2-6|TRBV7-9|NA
TGTGCCAGCAGCTTAGCAGGGACGCCAGGGGCCAACGTCCTGACTTTC
CASSLAGTPGANVLTF
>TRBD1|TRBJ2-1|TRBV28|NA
TGTGCCAGCAGCAGACAGGGGGACGGTGGTAATGAGCAGTTCTTC
CASSRQGDGGNEQFF
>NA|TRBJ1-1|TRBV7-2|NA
TGTGCCAGCAGCTTCCTAGTCGGGGAGAACGCTGAAGCTTTCTTT
CASSFLVGENAEAFF
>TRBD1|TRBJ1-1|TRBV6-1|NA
TGTGCCAGCAGTGAAGCCTACAGGACAGGAGTGGCTTTCTTT
CASSEAYRTGVAFF
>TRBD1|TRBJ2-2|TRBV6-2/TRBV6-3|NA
TGTGCCAGCAGAACCGGGACAGCTAACACCGGGGAGCTGTTTTTT
CASRTGTANTGELFF
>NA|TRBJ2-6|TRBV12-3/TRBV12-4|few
TGTGCCAGCATTTACAGCAGCTCTGGGGCCAACGTCCTGACTTTC
CASIYSSSGANVLTF
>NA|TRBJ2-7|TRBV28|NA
TGTGCCAGCAGTCCAGATGGGTTCCACGAGCAGTACTTC
CASSPDGFHEQYF
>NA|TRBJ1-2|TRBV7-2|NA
TGTGCCAGCAGCTTAGATCCCCAGCGCCTATCTGACTATGGCTACACCTTC
CASSLDPQRLSDYGYTF
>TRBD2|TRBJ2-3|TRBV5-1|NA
TGCGCCAGCAGCCCACATCCGCGGGGGGTCGATACGCAGTATTTT
CASSPHPRGVDTQYF
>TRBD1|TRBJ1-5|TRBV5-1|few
TGCGCCAGCAGCTTGTGGACAGGGGGCAATCAGCCCCAGCATTTT
CASSLWTGGNQPQHF
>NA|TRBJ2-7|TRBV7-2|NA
TGTGCCAGCAGCCCAAGACTAGACGGCGAGCAGTACTTC
CASSPRLDGEQYF
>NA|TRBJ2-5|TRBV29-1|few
TGCAGCGTTGCGGTAGGAGGGGAGACCCAGTACTTC
CSVAVGGETQYF
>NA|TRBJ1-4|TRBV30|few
TGTGCCGCCGCACGACCCAATGAAAAACTGTTTTTT
CAAARPNEKLFF
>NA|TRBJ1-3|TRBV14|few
TGTGCCAGCAGCCAAGAGAGTGGCTCTGGAAACACCATATATTTT
CASSQESGSGNTIYF
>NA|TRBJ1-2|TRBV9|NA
TGTGCCAGCAGCGCAATGCTATCGGGGGGGGCTTCTGGTGGCTACACCTTC
CASSAMLSGGASGGYTF
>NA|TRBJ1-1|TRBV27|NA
TGTGCCAGCAGTTTAATGGGCAGGGTGAGAGGGGCGAACACTGAAGCTTTCTTT
CASSLMGRVRGANTEAFF
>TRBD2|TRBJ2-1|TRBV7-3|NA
TGTGCCAGCAGCCTCGGGACTAAGCAGTTCTTC
CASSLGTKQFF
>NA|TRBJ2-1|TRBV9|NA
TGTGCCAGCAGCGTAGATTTGATTAATGAGCAGTTCTTC
CASSVDLINEQFF
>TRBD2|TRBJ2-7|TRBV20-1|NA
TGCAGTGCTATATTGACTAGCGGGGGGGCCGGGGCCACCTACGAGCAGTACTTC
CSAILTSGGAGATYEQYF
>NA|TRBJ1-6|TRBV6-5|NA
TGTGCCAGCAGTTACCGGCTGAATTCACCCCTCCACTTT
CASSYRLNSPLHF
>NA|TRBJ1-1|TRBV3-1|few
TGTGCCAGCAGCCAACTAACAGGGGAAGCTTTCTTT
CASSQLTGEAFF
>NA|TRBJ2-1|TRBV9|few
TGTGCCAGCAGCGTAGCCACTATGCAGTTAAACAATGAGCAGTTCTTC
CASSVATMQLNNEQFF
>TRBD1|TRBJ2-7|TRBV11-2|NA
TGTGCCAGCAGCGCCCACAGGGGTGGTATCTACGAGCAGTACTTC
CASSAHRGGIYEQYF
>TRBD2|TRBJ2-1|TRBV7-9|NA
TGTGCCAGCAGCTCTTCTGCACTAGCGGGGTTGATGAATGAGCAGTTCTTC
CASSSSALAGLMNEQFF
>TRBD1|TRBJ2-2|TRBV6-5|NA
TGTGCCAGCAGACTTCAGACAGGGGACACCGGGGAGCTGTTTTTT
CASRLQTGDTGELFF
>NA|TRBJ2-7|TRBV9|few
TGTGCCAGCAGCGTGCTTGGGGGCCTCTCCTACGAGCAGTACTTC
CASSVLGGLSYEQYF
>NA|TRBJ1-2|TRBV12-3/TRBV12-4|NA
TGTGCCAGCAGCCAAGCCGCGAACGGGCGGGGCTACACCTTC
CASSQAANGRGYTF
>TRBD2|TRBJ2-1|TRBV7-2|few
TGTGCCAGCAGCTTAGCGGCGGGGGGAGTGGCCTACAATGAGCAGTTCTTC
CASSLAAGGVAYNEQFF
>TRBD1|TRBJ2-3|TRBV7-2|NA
TGTGCCAGCAGTCGGACAGGGTTAGAGACAGATACGCAGTATTTT
CASSRTGLETDTQYF
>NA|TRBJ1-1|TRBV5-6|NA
TGTGCCAGCAGTCATAGGACGGGGAATTTTGCTGAAGCTTTCTTT
CASSHRTGNFAEAFF
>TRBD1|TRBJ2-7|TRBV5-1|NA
TGCGCCAGCAGCTTAGATGGGTTAGGGGGCGACGAGCAGTACTTC
CASSLDGLGGDEQYF
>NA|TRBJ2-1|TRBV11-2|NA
TGTGCCAGCAGCTTAGGGTCGGCTATCAATGAGCAGTTCTTC
CASSLGSAINEQFF
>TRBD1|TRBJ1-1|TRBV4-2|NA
TGTGCCAGCAGCCTCGGACAGGGGGAAAGGACCGGAGCTTTCTTT
CASSLGQGERTGAFF
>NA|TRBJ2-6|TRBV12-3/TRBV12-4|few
TGTGCCTCATCTAGGCGGATCTCTGGGGCCAACGTCCTGACTTTC
CASSRRISGANVLTF
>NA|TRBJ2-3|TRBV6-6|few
TGTGTCAGCAGTTACCGGGCGGGGACCACAGATACGCAGTATTTT
CVSSYRAGTTDTQYF
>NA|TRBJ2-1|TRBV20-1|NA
TGCAGTGCTAGAGAGACAGCAGAGCAGGAGCAGTTCTTC
CSARETAEQEQFF
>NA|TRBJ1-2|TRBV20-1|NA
TGCAATGCAGGGACCCCCGGCCTCTATGGCTACACCTTC
CNAGTPGLYGYTF
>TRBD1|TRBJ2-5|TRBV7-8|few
TGTGCCAACAGCTTAGACAGGGGGACCCAGTACTTC
CANSLDRGTQYF
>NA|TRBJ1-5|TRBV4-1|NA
TGCGCCAGCAGCCAAAAACAGAGCAATCAGCCCCAGCATTTT
CASSQKQSNQPQHF
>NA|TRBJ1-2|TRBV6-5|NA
TGTGCCAGCAGAAGCCTGGGGGGGCCCTCTGGCTACACCTTC
CASRSLGGPSGYTF
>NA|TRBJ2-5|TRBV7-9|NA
TGTGCCAGCACCGGAGGGGTCGGAGAGACCCAGTACTTC
CASTGGVGETQYF
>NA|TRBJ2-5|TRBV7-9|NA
TGTGCCAGCAGCTTACAAGGGGGTGAGGGGCCCCAGTACTTC
CASSLQGGEGPQYF
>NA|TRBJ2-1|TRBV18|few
TGTGCCAGCTCACCCCGAAACCTCCTGGAAATTAATGAGCAGTTCTTC
CASSPRNLLEINEQFF
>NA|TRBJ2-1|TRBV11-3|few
TGTGCCAGCAGCCCCTCCTCACCGACTAGCTACAATGAGCAGTTCTTC
CASSPSSPTSYNEQFF